This T cell receptor (beta chain) was captured by sequencing in a study of vaccination effects on CD4 cells after COVID-19. Study details: The post-vaccine samples were taken, at the median, 72 days after the second dose. General study points: Healthy vaccinees' vaccine-induced clones included only 1 of 255 cross-reacting with common cold coronaviruses.

TCRdb's table, derived via immunoSEQ multiplex PCR, lists solely in-frame clones and lacks some. The table has about 24,000 clones, around four fifths seen once; the top ten hold approximately 23%. About this clone itself: The target antigen is unknown.

ViraFEST assay sequencing came after antigen-specific CD4+ T cells were expanded with viral peptide pools. The culture ran for approximately 10 days, and then CD4+ T cells were isolated. Participants completed two doses of the BNT162b2 or mRNA-1273 vaccine. The CDR3 runs 13 residues. Between the trimmed V and J ends, which lost 3 bases and 10 bases, there was a span of 10 bases. Looked up from germline, CDR1 is MNHEY and CDR2 is SMNVEV (reference sequence). Material: CD4+ T cells from PBMCs cultured with HCoV-NL63 spike peptides, obtained after COVID-19 vaccination. This receptor was obtained from a human donor who received a COVID-19 vaccine. The genes are TRBV27 and TRBJ1-6; D might be TRBD1 (5 bases). This CDR3 reads CASSFRGDSPLHF. DNA for the CDR3: TGTGCCAGCAGTTTTAGAGGGGACTCACCCCTCCACTTT.